What follows are 19 T cell receptor beta chains derived from one specimen sequenced in a study of identical twins. TCRdb re-called the 5' RACE reads through MiXCR, storing one row per CDR3 protein. Of some 710,000 distinct CDR3 sequences listed, 5.5% to 6.5% were seen once; the top ten hold 1.5% to 2%. What was sequenced was naive T cells sorted from blood. The receptor set was obtained from a man younger than 30 in good health.

This clonotype was seen only a few times. The V and J genes are TRBV7-9 and TRBJ1-2; a possible D gene is TRBD1 (5 bases). Germline V CDR1 and CDR2: SEHNR, FQNEAQ (reference sequence). CDR3 length equals 16 residues. Between the trimmed V and J ends, which lost 0 bases and 2 bases, there was a span of 13 bases. The CDR3: CASSLAGTVNNYGYTF. Written as DNA, the CDR3 is TGTGCCAGCAGCTTAGCGGGGACGGTGAACAACTATGGCTACACCTTC.

The chain uses TRBV19 and TRBJ2-1; 7 bases line up with TRBD1. The junction had 6 bases not matched to a gene; V was cut back by 7 bases and J by 6 bases. The CDR3 has 13 amino acids. The germline CDR1 and CDR2 sequences are LNHDA and SQIVND (reference sequence). The CDR3 DNA is TGTGCCAGTACCAGACAGGGCTCCAATGAGCAGTTCTTC. Its protein is CASTRQGSNEQFF.

Of note for this clonotype: Relative to the germline gene, one junction end is altered; a read error may explain this. The chain is built from TRBV6-5 and TRBJ2-7, with no clear D. This CDR3 contains 14 residues. CDR1 MNHEY and CDR2 SVGAGI come from the germline V gene. The CDR3 here is CASSYLGISYEQCF. The CDR3 region has the DNA TGTGCCAGCAGTTACCTGGGGATTTCCTACGAGCAGTGCTTC.

This clonotype came up many times. The chain couples TRBV7-2 to TRBJ2-1, with 8 bases matching TRBD2. With V trimmed by 4 bases and J by 7 bases, 6 bases remained unmatched. The CDR3 is made up of 14 amino acids. CDR1 is SGHTA and CDR2 is FQGNSA in the germline V gene. The CDR3 nucleotides read TGTGCCAGCAGCTCCCAGCGGGAGCGGAATGAGCAGTTCTTC. As protein: CASSSQRERNEQFF.

This rearrangement joins TRBV12-3 or TRBV12-4 to TRBJ2-2; TRBD1 agrees at 9 bases. V gave up 6 bases and J gave up 4 bases; unmatched junction bases: 6. The CDR3 contains 15 residues. CDR3 residues: CASRPGQGRTGELFF. The CDR3 DNA follows: TGTGCCAGCAGACCGGGACAGGGACGCACCGGGGAGCTGTTTTTT.

This clonotype was detected many times. The chain carries TRBV4-3 and TRBJ1-1; a possible D gene is TRBD1 (5 bases). The CDR3 length is 15 residues. The ends were cut back, 0 bases at V and 5 bases at J, with 13 bases in the middle. Germline V gene lookup returns CDR1 LGHNA and CDR2 YSLEER. The CDR3 loop reads CASSQDGARGTEAFF. The CDR3 coding sequence is TGCGCCAGCAGCCAAGACGGGGCTCGGGGGACTGAAGCTTTCTTT.

Only a few counts were recorded for this clonotype. The rearrangement uses TRBV6-1 and TRBJ2-2; the D gene is possibly TRBD1 (6 bases). Per the germline V gene, CDR1 is MNHNS and CDR2 is SASEGT. This CDR3 is built from 15 residues. Trimming left V 5 bases short and J 5 bases short, with 15 bases between. DNA for the CDR3: TGTGCCAGCAGTCGCTGGACAGTCATAACCGGGGAGCTGTTTTTT. It is translated as CASSRWTVITGELFF.

This clonotype was seen only a few times. The gene calls are TRBV7-2 and TRBJ2-5; TRBD1 is a possible D gene (5 bases). The CDR3 has 15 residues. The V and J ends lost 0 bases and 4 bases respectively, with 12 bases between them. Germline CDR1 and CDR2: SGHTA and FQGNSA. The CDR3 region is CASSLARDSRETQYF. The CDR3 region has the DNA TGTGCCAGCAGCTTAGCCCGAGACAGCCGAGAGACCCAGTACTTC.

This clonotype was seen at least ten times. This chain uses TRBV30 with TRBJ2-7; a weak D match, TRBD1 (6 bases). Germline V gives CDR1 GTSNPN, CDR2 SVGIG (reference sequence). The CDR3 extends over 11 amino acids. V gave up 4 bases and J gave up 5 bases, with 9 bases separating them. The DNA of the CDR3 is TGTGCCTGGAACAGGGCGCACGAGCAGTACTTC. As protein: CAWNRAHEQYF.

The table lists this clonotype with many counts. The chain links TRBV5-1 to TRBJ1-2; tentatively, D is TRBD1 (5 bases). This CDR3 has 13 amino acids. Trimming pared 1 base from V and 8 bases from J, leaving 12 bases between. Germline CDR1 and CDR2: SGHRS and YFSETQ. For the CDR3, the DNA is TGCGCCAGCAGCTTGACAGGAGAAGAGGGCTACACCTTC. It encodes CASSLTGEEGYTF.

This clonotype was recorded at least ten times. V is TRBV4-3 and J is TRBJ2-2, with 9 bases identical to TRBD2. The CDR3 is 15 amino acids. Trimming at V came to 4 bases and at J to 2 bases, leaving 2 bases not matched to a gene. Germline V CDR1 and CDR2: LGHNA, YSLEER. In DNA, the CDR3 is TGCGCCAGCAGCCGACTAGCGGTTAACACCGGGGAGCTGTTTTTT. The encoded protein is CASSRLAVNTGELFF.

This clonotype appeared a few times. The chain uses TRBV6-2 or TRBV6-3 and TRBJ2-3; tentatively, D is TRBD2 (5 bases). The CDR3 contains 15 residues. V lost 2 bases and J 0 bases, leaving 9 bases between the germline ends. The germline V gene encodes CDR1 MNHEY and CDR2 SVGEGT. CDR3 coding DNA: TGTGCCAGCAGTTACCGGACTGTCAGCACAGATACGCAGTATTTT. Protein product: CASSYRTVSTDTQYF.

The rearrangement joins TRBV11-2 to TRBJ2-5; D is unclear. With 4 bases removed from V and 5 bases from J, the gap between germline ends came to 17 bases. The germline gives CDR1 SGHAT, CDR2 FQNNGV. The CDR3 totals 15 residues. CDR3 loop: CASSSPVPPGETQYF. DNA of the CDR3: TGTGCCAGCAGCTCTCCCGTTCCCCCTGGGGAGACCCAGTACTTC.

The chain joins TRBV28 to TRBJ1-2; D unresolved. Germline CDR1 MDHEN, CDR2 SYDVKM. V was clipped by 2 bases and J by 3 bases, with 7 bases between them. The CDR3 covers 13 residues. The CDR3 loop is CASSLGKDYGYTF. The DNA of the CDR3 is TGTGCCAGCAGTTTAGGAAAGGACTATGGCTACACCTTC.

This clonotype was counted many times. The chain recombines TRBV6-1 with TRBJ2-7; D tentatively reads TRBD1 or TRBD2 (5 bases each). The length of the CDR3 is 14 residues. Germline lookup yields CDR1 MNHNS and CDR2 SASEGT. V gave up 6 bases and J gave up 3 bases, with 15 bases separating them. Written as DNA, the CDR3 is TGTGCCAGCAGAGGGACGGAGTCTAGCTACGAGCAGTACTTC. Its protein product is CASRGTESSYEQYF.

This clonotype was recorded many times. This rearrangement joins TRBV10-3 to TRBJ2-7, with TRBD1 matching over 7 bases. This CDR3 has 14 amino acids. From germline, CDR1 is ENHRY and CDR2 SYGVKD. V lost 3 bases and J lost 6; bases outside the gene matches: 8. CDR3 DNA: TGTGCCATCAGTGAACTCGACAGGGTTGGCGAGCAGTACGTC. This gives the protein CAISELDRVGEQYV.

This clonotype appeared many times. V gene TRBV9 combines with J gene TRBJ2-7; D is possibly TRBD1 (5 bases). CDR1 is SGDLS, CDR2 YYNGEE, per germline. Trimming pared 0 bases from V and 7 bases from J, leaving 11 bases between. This CDR3 spans 13 amino acids. The CDR3 nucleotides are TGTGCCAGCAGCGTAGATGGACACGGGGAGCAGTACGTC. Amino acids: CASSVDGHGEQYV.

The sample holds a few counts of this clonotype. The chain employs TRBV7-2 and TRBJ2-7; D is unresolved. Between the trimmed V and J ends, which lost 5 bases and 5 bases, there was a span of 10 bases. The CDR3 is 12 residues long. CDR1 and CDR2 (germline): SGHTA, FQGNSA. This CDR3 reads CASSKWSHEQYF. In nucleotides, the CDR3 is TGTGCCAGCAGCAAGTGGAGCCACGAGCAGTACTTC.

The genes are TRBV10-3 and TRBJ2-4; no definite D call. The CDR3 length is 13 residues. Germline lookup yields CDR1 ENHRY and CDR2 SYGVKD. V was cut by 4 bases and J by 4 bases, with 8 bases left in between. CDR3 amino acids: CAISVSEKNIQYF. The CDR3 bases are TGTGCCATCAGTGTAAGTGAGAAAAACATTCAGTACTTC.